The entry that follows covers one T cell receptor beta chain sequence. The method was immunoSEQ multiplex PCR; TCRdb's version includes in-frame clones alone and lacks a portion of them. Of 40,000 or so clones in the sample, roughly 90% were seen once. The data originate from a study of T cell changes during pregnancy in multiple sclerosis. This CDR3 has 15 amino acids. Trimming pared 2 bases from V and 7 bases from J, leaving 14 bases between. Germline CDR1 reads LGHNA; CDR2 reads YSLEER. The rearrangement links TRBV4-3 to TRBJ2-2; possible D gene TRBD2, 6 bases. This sample comprised CD8+ T cells from peripheral blood mononuclear cells, obtained in the third trimester of pregnancy. This receptor was identified in a female donor with multiple sclerosis, enrolled in a pregnancy study. The CDR3 region has the DNA TGCGCCAGCAGCCAAAGGCCTAGCGAGGGCGGGGAGCTGTTTTTT. Protein product: CASSQRPSEGGELFF.